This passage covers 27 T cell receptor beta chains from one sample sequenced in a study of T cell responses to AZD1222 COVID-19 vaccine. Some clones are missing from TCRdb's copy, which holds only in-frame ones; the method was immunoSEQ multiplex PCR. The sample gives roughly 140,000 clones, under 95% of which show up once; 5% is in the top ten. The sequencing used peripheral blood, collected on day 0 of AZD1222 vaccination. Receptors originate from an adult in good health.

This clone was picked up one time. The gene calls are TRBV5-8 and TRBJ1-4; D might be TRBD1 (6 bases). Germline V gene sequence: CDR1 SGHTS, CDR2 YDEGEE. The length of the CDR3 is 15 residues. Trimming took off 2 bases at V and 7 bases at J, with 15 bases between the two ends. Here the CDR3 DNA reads TGTGCCAGCAGCTTAAACAGGGTTAGTCGTGAAAAACTGTTTTTT. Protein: CASSLNRVSREKLFF.

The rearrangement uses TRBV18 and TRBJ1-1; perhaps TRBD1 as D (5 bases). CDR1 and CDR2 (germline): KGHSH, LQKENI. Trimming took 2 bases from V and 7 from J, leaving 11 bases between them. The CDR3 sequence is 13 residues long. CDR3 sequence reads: CASSPAGDIEAFF. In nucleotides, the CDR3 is TGTGCCAGCTCACCAGCGGGGGATATTGAAGCTTTCTTT.

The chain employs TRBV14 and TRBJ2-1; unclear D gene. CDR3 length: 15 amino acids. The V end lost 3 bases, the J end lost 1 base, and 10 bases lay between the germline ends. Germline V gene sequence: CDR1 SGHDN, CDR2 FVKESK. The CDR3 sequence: CASSQGRFSYNEQFF. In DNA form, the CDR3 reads TGTGCCAGCAGCCAGGGCCGCTTTTCCTACAATGAGCAGTTCTTC.

CDR3 nucleotides: TGCGCCAGCAGCCAAGGACTAGCGGGAGGCGGGGAGCTGTTTTTT. As protein: CASSQGLAGGGELFF. The chain carries TRBV4-3 and TRBJ2-2; 13 bases are a match to TRBD2. V dropped 1 base and J dropped 7; count of bases not matched to a gene: 0. Germline-derived CDR1 and CDR2 are LGHNA and YSLEER. The CDR3 covers 15 residues.

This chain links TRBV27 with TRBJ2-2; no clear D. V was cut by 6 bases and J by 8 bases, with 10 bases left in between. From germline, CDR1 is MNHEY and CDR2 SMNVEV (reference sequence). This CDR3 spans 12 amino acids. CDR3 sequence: CASRPVSGELFF. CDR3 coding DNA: TGTGCCAGCAGGCCCGTGTCTGGGGAGCTGTTTTTT.

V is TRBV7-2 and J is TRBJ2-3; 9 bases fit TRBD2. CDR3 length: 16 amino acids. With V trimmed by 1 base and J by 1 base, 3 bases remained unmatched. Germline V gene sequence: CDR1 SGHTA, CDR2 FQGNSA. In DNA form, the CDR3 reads TGTGCCAGCAGCTTAGTGGCTAGCGGGGGCACAGATACGCAGTATTTT. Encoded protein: CASSLVASGGTDTQYF.

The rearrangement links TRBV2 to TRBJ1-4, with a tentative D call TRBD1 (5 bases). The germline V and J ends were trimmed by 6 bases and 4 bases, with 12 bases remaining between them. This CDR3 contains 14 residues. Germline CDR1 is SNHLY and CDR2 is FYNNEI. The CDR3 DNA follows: TGTGCCAGCAGACCGACAGTTCTTAATGAAAAACTGTTTTTT. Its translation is CASRPTVLNEKLFF.

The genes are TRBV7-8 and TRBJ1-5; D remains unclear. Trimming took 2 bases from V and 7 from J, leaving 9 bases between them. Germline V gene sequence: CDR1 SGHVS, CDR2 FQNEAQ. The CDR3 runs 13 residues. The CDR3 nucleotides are TGTGCCAGCAGCTTATGGGGAAGCCAGCCCCAGCATTTT. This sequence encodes CASSLWGSQPQHF.

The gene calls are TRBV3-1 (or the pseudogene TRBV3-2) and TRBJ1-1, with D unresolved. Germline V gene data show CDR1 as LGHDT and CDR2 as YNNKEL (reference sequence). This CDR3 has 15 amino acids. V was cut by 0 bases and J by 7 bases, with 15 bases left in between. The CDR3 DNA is TGTGCCAGCAGCCAAGAGCGGCGGCGAACCATTGAAGCTTTCTTT. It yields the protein CASSQERRRTIEAFF.

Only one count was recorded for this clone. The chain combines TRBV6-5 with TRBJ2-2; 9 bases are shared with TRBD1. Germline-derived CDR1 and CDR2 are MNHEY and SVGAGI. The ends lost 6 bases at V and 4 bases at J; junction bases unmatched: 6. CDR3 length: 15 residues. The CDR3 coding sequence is TGTGCCAGCAGGACAGGGGGAAGTGGCACCGGGGAGCTGTTTTTT. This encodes CASRTGGSGTGELFF.

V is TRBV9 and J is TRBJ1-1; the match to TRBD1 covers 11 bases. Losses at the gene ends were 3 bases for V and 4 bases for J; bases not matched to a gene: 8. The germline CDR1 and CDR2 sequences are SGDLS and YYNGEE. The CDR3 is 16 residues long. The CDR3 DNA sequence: TGTGCCAGCAGCGCGGGACTAGGGACAGGGGGCACTGAAGCTTTCTTT. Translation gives CASSAGLGTGGTEAFF.

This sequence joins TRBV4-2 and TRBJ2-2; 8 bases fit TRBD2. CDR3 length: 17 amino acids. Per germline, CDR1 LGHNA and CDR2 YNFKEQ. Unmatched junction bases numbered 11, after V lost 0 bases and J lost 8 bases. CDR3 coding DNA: TGTGCCAGCAGCCAAGATCTAATCGGGACTAGTTATGGGGAGCTGTTTTTT. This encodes CASSQDLIGTSYGELFF.

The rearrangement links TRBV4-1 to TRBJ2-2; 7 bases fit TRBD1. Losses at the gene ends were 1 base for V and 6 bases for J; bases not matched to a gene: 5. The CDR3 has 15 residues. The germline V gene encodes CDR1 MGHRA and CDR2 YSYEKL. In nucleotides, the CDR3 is TGCGCCAGCAGCCAAGGCCGGCAGGGGGCCGGGGAGCTGTTTTTT. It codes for CASSQGRQGAGELFF.

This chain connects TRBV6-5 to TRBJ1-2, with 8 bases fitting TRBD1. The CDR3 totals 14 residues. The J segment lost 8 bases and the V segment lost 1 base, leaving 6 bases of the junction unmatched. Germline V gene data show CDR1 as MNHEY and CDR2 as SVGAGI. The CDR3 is CASSYLDRVEGYTF. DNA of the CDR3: TGTGCCAGCAGTTACTTGGACAGGGTCGAAGGCTACACCTTC.

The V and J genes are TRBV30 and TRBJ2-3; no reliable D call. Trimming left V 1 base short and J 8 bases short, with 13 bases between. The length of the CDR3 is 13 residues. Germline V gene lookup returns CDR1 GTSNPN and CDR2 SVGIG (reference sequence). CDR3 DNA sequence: TGTGCCTGGAGTGGCGGCGTTTCATTTACGCAGTATTTT. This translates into CAWSGGVSFTQYF.

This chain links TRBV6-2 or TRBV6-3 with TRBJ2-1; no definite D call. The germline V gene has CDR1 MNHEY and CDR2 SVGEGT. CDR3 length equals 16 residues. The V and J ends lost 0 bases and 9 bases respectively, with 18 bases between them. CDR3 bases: TGTGCCAGCAGTTACTCCCCGGGCCCCGTGGTGAGTGAGCAGTTCTTC. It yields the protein CASSYSPGPVVSEQFF.

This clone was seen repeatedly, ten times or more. The CDR3 DNA reads TGTGCCAGCAGCCAAGGCGACCTAGCGGGACGAGAGACCCAGTACTTC. Its protein product is CASSQGDLAGRETQYF. The V gene is TRBV3-1 (or the pseudogene TRBV3-2), the J gene TRBJ2-5; 9 nucleotides match TRBD2. Unmatched junction bases numbered 7, after V lost 1 base and J lost 4 bases. The germline V gene encodes CDR1 LGHDT and CDR2 YNNKEL (reference sequence). The CDR3 extends over 16 amino acids.

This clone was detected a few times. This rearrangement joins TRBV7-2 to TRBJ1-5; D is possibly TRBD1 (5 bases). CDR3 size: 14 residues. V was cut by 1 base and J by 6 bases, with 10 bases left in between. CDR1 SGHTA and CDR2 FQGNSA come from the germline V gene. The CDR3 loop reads CASSLDRGGQPQHF. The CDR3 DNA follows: TGTGCCAGCAGCTTAGATAGGGGAGGTCAGCCCCAGCATTTT.

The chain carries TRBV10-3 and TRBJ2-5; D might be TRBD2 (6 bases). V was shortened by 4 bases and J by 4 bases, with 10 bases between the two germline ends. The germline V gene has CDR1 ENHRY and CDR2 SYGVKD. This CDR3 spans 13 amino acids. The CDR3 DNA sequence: TGTGCCATCAGTGGTAGCGGTGGAGAGACCCAGTACTTC. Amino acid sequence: CAISGSGGETQYF.

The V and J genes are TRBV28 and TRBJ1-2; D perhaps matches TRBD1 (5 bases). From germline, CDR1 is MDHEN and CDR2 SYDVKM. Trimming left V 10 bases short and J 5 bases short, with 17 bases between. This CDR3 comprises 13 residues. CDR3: CAILSGGAYGYTF. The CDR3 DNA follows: TGTGCCATCCTCTCTGGAGGGGCGTATGGCTACACCTTC.

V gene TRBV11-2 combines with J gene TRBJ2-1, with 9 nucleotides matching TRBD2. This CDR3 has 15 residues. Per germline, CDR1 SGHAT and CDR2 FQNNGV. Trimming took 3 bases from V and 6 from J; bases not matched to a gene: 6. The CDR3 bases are TGTGCCAGCAGCTTGTGGACTAGCGACGTCAATGAGCAGTTCTTC. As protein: CASSLWTSDVNEQFF.

CDR3 DNA: TGTGCCTGGACTCGGGACAGGGCTCTCTATGGCTACACCTTC. It translates to CAWTRDRALYGYTF. The gene calls are TRBV30 and TRBJ1-2, with 9 bases identical to TRBD1. Germline CDR1 GTSNPN, CDR2 SVGIG (reference sequence). J was trimmed by 4 bases and V by 4 bases; bases with no gene match: 7. The CDR3 runs to 14 residues.

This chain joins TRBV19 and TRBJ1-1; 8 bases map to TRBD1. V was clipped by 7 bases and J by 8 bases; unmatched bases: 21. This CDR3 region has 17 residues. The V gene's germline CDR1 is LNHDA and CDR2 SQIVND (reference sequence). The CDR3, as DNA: TGTGCCAGTACCAAATGGGGAAGCGGACAGGGTACGGGAGAAGCTTTCTTT. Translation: CASTKWGSGQGTGEAFF.

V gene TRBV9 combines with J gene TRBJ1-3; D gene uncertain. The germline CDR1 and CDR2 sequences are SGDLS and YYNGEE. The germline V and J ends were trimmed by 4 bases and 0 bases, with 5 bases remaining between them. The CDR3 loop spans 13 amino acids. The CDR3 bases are TGTGCCAGCAGCACCAACTCTGGAAACACCATATATTTT. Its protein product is CASSTNSGNTIYF.

The CDR3 loop reads CASSYSDRGYTEAFF. DNA for the CDR3: TGTGCCAGCAGTTACTCTGACAGGGGGTACACTGAAGCTTTCTTT. The chain employs TRBV6-2 or TRBV6-3 and TRBJ1-1, with 9 nucleotides matching TRBD1. Germline values: CDR1 MNHEY, CDR2 SVGEGT. This CDR3 comprises 15 residues. Trimming took 0 bases from V and 3 from J; bases not matched to a gene: 2.

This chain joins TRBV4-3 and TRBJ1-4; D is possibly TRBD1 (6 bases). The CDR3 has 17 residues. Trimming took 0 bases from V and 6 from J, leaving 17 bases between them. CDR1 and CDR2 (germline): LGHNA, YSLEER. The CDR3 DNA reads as TGCGCCAGCAGCCAAGATCCCCAACAGGGTGGTGATGAAAAACTGTTTTTT. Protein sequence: CASSQDPQQGGDEKLFF.

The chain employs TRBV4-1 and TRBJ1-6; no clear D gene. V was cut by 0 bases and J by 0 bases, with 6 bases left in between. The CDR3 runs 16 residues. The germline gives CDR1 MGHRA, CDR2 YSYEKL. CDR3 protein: CASSQELSSYNSPLHF. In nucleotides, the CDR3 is TGCGCCAGCAGCCAAGAACTGAGCTCCTATAATTCACCCCTCCACTTT.